This TCR beta chain was found in a study of shared clonotypes between healthy human individuals. Donors were healthy HIV-negative adults without recent acute infections or vaccinations. Turning to this clone: Its antigen is unknown.

Study-level findings and limits: Even with large depth, rarefaction showed that sorted-subset sequencing was incomplete.

The CDR3 loop spans 14 amino acids. V lost 7 bases and J 0 bases, leaving 13 bases between the germline ends. Germline V gene sequence: CDR1 MDHEN, CDR2 SYDVKM. Libraries were prepared by immunoSEQ multiplex PCR; TCRdb keeps only in-frame clonotypes and omits some of them. The sample has about 520,000 clones, 90% to 96% seen once. The sample comprised naive CD4+ T cells sorted from blood. Subset here: CD45RA+ positively selected. The rearrangement uses TRBV28 and TRBJ2-7, with D possibly being TRBD2 (5 bases). This receptor was identified in a woman in her thirties in good health. The CDR3 region is CASIGSPSSYEQYF. CDR3 bases: TGTGCCAGCATAGGGAGTCCGAGCTCCTACGAGCAGTACTTC.